This TCR beta chain was identified in a study of ipilimumab plus nivolumab after autologous stem cell transplantation. Study-wide background: The myeloma cohort included high-risk transplant-naive patients and patients relapsing within 3 years of a first autologous transplant.

The CDR3 is 13 residues long. With respect to this clone: At one of its ends the junction is not consistent with the germline gene, which may arise from a read error.

Clones were read by immunoSEQ multiplex PCR, and TCRdb kept only the in-frame ones, dropping some. The table includes roughly 43,000 clones, nearly 90% detected once. The chain has TRBV23-1 and TRBJ2-5, with a possible D match to TRBD2 (6 bases). TRBV23-1 is noted as an ORF with a role that remains uncertain. The sequenced sample was PBMCs, obtained in a trial of ipilimumab plus nivolumab as post-transplant consolidation. The TCR originated in a male donor with multiple myeloma. CDR3 in amino acids: CASRGRLGLCGDF. CDR3 DNA sequence: TGCGCCAGCAGGGGACGATTGGGACTGTGTGGGGACTTC.